The 21 T cell receptor beta chains listed next were all sequenced from one sample in a study of T-cell memory formation after mild COVID-19. MiXCR, applied by TCRdb to the 5' RACE reads, yields one record per CDR3 protein. The sample has some 130,000 distinct CDR3 sequences, 25% seen once. The sequenced material came from PBMCs or a T cell subset sorted from them (not recorded which). These receptors all come from an adult woman who had mild COVID-19 (a few samples of this study predate the infection). Cell type and time point are not known.

The V call is TRBV12-3 or TRBV12-4, the J call TRBJ2-1; perhaps TRBD2 as D (5 bases). The germline V and J ends were trimmed by 3 bases and 8 bases, with 11 bases remaining between them. The CDR3 totals 13 residues. CDR3 residues: CASSLGSWDEQFF. The CDR3 DNA reads as TGTGCCAGCAGTTTGGGGAGTTGGGATGAGCAGTTCTTC.

The sample holds a few counts of this clonotype. The chain carries TRBV7-3 and TRBJ1-1, with no clear D. Looked up from germline, CDR1 is SGHTA and CDR2 is FQGTGA. V was trimmed by 0 bases and J by 4 bases, leaving 9 bases between them. The CDR3 loop spans 14 amino acids. The CDR3 here is CASSLTFFATEAFF. CDR3 nucleotides: TGTGCCAGCAGCTTAACTTTTTTTGCCACTGAAGCTTTCTTT. The complete variable domain, with remaining parts taken from reference TRBV7-3 and TRBJ1-1, reads GAGVSQTPSNKVTEKGKYVELRCDPISGHTALYWYRQSLGQGPEFLIYFQGTGAADDSGLPNDRFFAVRPEGSVSTLKIQRTERGDSAVYLCASSLTFFATEAFFGQGTRLTVV.

This clonotype has only a few counts. The V gene is TRBV7-8, the J gene TRBJ2-1, with a tentative D call TRBD1 (5 bases). V lost 5 bases and J lost 5, with 19 bases in between. The germline V gene encodes CDR1 SGHVS and CDR2 FQNEAQ. CDR3 length: 16 residues. The chain's CDR3 is CASSLETAWQNNEQFF. The CDR3 bases are TGTGCCAGCAGCCTAGAGACAGCTTGGCAAAACAATGAGCAGTTCTTC.

The chain uses TRBV5-1 and TRBJ1-1; 10 positions match TRBD1. Per the germline V gene, CDR1 is SGHRS and CDR2 is YFSETQ. The V segment lost 2 bases and the J segment 4 bases; nucleotides outside the gene matches: 2. This CDR3 contains 14 residues. The CDR3 sequence: CASSFGQGGTEAFF. CDR3 DNA sequence: TGCGCCAGCAGCTTCGGACAGGGGGGCACTGAAGCTTTCTTT.

This clonotype was observed a few times. The chain joins TRBV9 to TRBJ2-2; possibly TRBD1 for D (5 bases). V gave up 2 bases and J gave up 0 bases, with 14 bases separating them. This CDR3 comprises 17 residues. The germline gives CDR1 SGDLS, CDR2 YYNGEE. In nucleotides, the CDR3 is TGTGCCAGCAGCGTGAAAGGGGATATTCCGAACACCGGGGAGCTGTTTTTT. Residues: CASSVKGDIPNTGELFF.

This clonotype occurred once. The chain is built from TRBV4-1 and TRBJ2-7, with no clear D. This CDR3 is built from 13 residues. Germline V gives CDR1 MGHRA, CDR2 YSYEKL. Trimming took off 3 bases at V and 1 base at J, with 7 bases between the two ends. CDR3 protein: CASSHWVSYEQYF. The CDR3 region has the DNA TGCGCCAGCAGCCATTGGGTGTCCTACGAGCAGTACTTC.

The rearrangement links TRBV9 to TRBJ1-1; D is undetermined. The V end was cut by 3 bases, the J end by 7 bases, with 16 bases between. The CDR3 is made up of 14 amino acids. Per germline, CDR1 SGDLS and CDR2 YYNGEE. The CDR3 loop is CASSGRNTGVEAFF. The CDR3 DNA reads TGTGCCAGCAGCGGCCGGAACACCGGGGTTGAAGCTTTCTTT.

This clonotype has only a few counts. The chain couples TRBV27 to TRBJ2-7; the D gene is possibly TRBD1 (6 bases). This CDR3 is 13 amino acids long. Germline V gene lookup returns CDR1 MNHEY and CDR2 SMNVEV (reference sequence). Trimming left V 5 bases short and J 3 bases short, with 11 bases between. The CDR3 region has the DNA TGTGCCAGCAGTACACAGGGTCGCTACGAGCAGTACTTC. It codes for CASSTQGRYEQYF.

The chain has TRBV5-1 and TRBJ2-7; TRBD1 aligns across 12 bases. Germline V gene lookup returns CDR1 SGHRS and CDR2 YFSETQ. The V gene end was trimmed by 4 bases and the J gene end by 0 bases; junction bases not matched to a gene: 2. The CDR3 length is 15 residues. The CDR3 is CASSPGQGASYEQYF. In DNA form, the CDR3 reads TGCGCCAGCAGCCCGGGACAGGGGGCCTCCTACGAGCAGTACTTC.

This clonotype was detected only a few times. The J gene is TRBJ1-2, the V gene TRBV29-1; D is unclear. The CDR3 extends over 11 amino acids. Trimming cost V 3 bases and J 4 bases, with 6 bases left between them. Germline V CDR1 and CDR2: SQVTM, ANQGSEA. The CDR3 here is CSVESLYGYTF. CDR3 sequence (DNA): TGCAGCGTTGAGTCCCTCTATGGCTACACCTTC.

This chain connects TRBV7-6 to TRBJ2-1, with 8 positions matching TRBD2. Trimming at V came to 5 bases and at J to 7 bases, leaving 16 bases not matched to a gene. CDR3 length equals 17 residues. Germline CDR1 is SGHVS and CDR2 is FNYEAQ. For the CDR3, the DNA is TGTGCCAGCAGCCCAGTTCCGGGACTAGAGTTCACGAATGAGCAGTTCTTC. It yields the protein CASSPVPGLEFTNEQFF.

V is TRBV5-5 and J is TRBJ1-5; D may be TRBD1 (5 bases). The CDR3 covers 14 residues. From germline, CDR1 is SGHKS and CDR2 YYEKEE (reference sequence). The V end lost 0 bases, the J end lost 11 bases, and 15 bases lay between the germline ends. DNA for the CDR3: TGTGCCAGCAGCTTGGAAGGAGGGGAGCGGACCCAGCATTTT. Amino acids: CASSLEGGERTQHF.

This clonotype was picked up a small number of times. The rearrangement joins TRBV15 to TRBJ1-3; D remains unclear. Germline-derived CDR1 and CDR2 are LNHNV and YYDKDF (reference sequence). V was trimmed by 8 bases and J by 8 bases, leaving 10 bases between them. The CDR3 contains 11 residues. The CDR3 spells CATRAGHTIYF. In DNA, the CDR3 is TGTGCCACCCGGGCTGGGCACACCATATATTTT. Supplemented by reference TRBV15 and TRBJ1-3, the full variable domain reads DAMVIQNPRYQVTQFGKPVTLSCSQTLNHNVMYWYQQKSSQAPKLLFHYYDKDFNNEADTPDNFQSRRPNTSFCFLDIRSPGLGDTAMYLCATRAGHTIYFGEGSWLTVV.

This chain uses TRBV12-3 or TRBV12-4 with TRBJ2-3; weak D call: TRBD1 (5 bases). The V end was cut by 7 bases, the J end by 5 bases, with 10 bases between. The CDR3 totals 12 residues. CDR3 nucleotide sequence: TGTGCCAGCACGACAGTAAGAGATACGCAGTATTTT. It translates to CASTTVRDTQYF.

The rearrangement joins TRBV5-1 to TRBJ2-3; the match to TRBD2 covers 8 bases. V lost 2 bases, J lost 2 bases, and 4 bases stayed unmatched. CDR3 size: 15 residues. The germline CDR1 and CDR2 sequences are SGHRS and YFSETQ. In nucleotides, the CDR3 is TGCGCCAGCAGCTTAGCGGGGGCCGACACAGATACGCAGTATTTT. Translated, it gives CASSLAGADTDTQYF.

This clonotype was seen only a few times. The chain couples TRBV7-8 to TRBJ2-1; D is ambiguous. Germline V lookup: CDR1 SGHVS, CDR2 FQNEAQ. V lost 3 bases, J lost 6 bases, and 6 bases lay in between. This CDR3 has 12 residues. The CDR3 DNA is TGTGCCAGCAGCTTTAACAGCAATGAGCAGTTCTTC. It is translated as CASSFNSNEQFF. The entire variable domain, with the rest obtained from reference TRBV7-8 and TRBJ2-1, is as follows: GAGVSQSPRYKVAKRGQDVALRCDPISGHVSLFWYQQALGQGPEFLTYFQNEAQLDKSGLPSDRFFAERPEGSVSTLKIQRTQQEDSAVYLCASSFNSNEQFFGPGTRLTVL.

The chain carries TRBV7-9 and TRBJ2-7; D may correspond to TRBD1 or TRBD2 (6 bases each). The V end was cut by 3 bases, the J end by 4 bases, with 13 bases between. CDR3 length: 14 residues. The germline gives CDR1 SEHNR, CDR2 FQNEAQ (reference sequence). CDR3 protein: CASSFEGGLYEQYF. Here the CDR3 DNA reads TGTGCCAGCAGCTTTGAGGGGGGCCTATACGAGCAGTACTTC. The full variable domain, rest sourced from reference TRBV7-9 and TRBJ2-7, is DTGVSQNPRHKITKRGQNVTFRCDPISEHNRLYWYRQTLGQGPEFLTYFQNEAQLEKSRLLSDRFSAERPKGSFSTLEIQRTEQGDSAMYLCASSFEGGLYEQYFGPGTRLTVT.

The chain employs TRBV24-1 and TRBJ2-1, with D maybe TRBD2 (5 bases). The germline gives CDR1 KGHDR, CDR2 SFDVKD. The CDR3 has 15 residues. Trimming pared 0 bases from V and 6 bases from J, leaving 11 bases between. In DNA, the CDR3 is TGTGCCACCAGTGATTTGCCCGAGGGTCGCAATGAGCAGTTCTTC. It encodes CATSDLPEGRNEQFF.

This clonotype was seen a handful of times. The chain couples TRBV12-3 or TRBV12-4 to TRBJ1-2; unclear D gene. This CDR3 has 13 amino acids. V was cut by 5 bases and J by 8 bases, with 15 bases left in between. CDR3 coding DNA: TGTGCCAGCAGTCCTCTAATTGGGGAGGGCTACACCTTC. Translation gives CASSPLIGEGYTF.

V and J are TRBV4-3 and TRBJ1-1; 7 positions agree with TRBD1. Germline V lookup: CDR1 LGHNA, CDR2 YSLEER. V gave up 4 bases and J gave up 0 bases; unmatched junction bases: 14. CDR3 length: 18 amino acids. The CDR3 DNA is TGCGCCAGCAGCCGCAGGGACAGTCAGGAGGATATGAACACTGAAGCTTTCTTT. As protein: CASSRRDSQEDMNTEAFF.

This clonotype was counted between two and nine times. The CDR3 nucleotides read TGTGCCAGCAGAGATACCGGGACAGCCAACACCGGGGAGCTGTTTTTT. It codes for CASRDTGTANTGELFF. The rearrangement joins TRBV2 to TRBJ2-2; TRBD1 aligns across 7 bases. Per germline, CDR1 SNHLY and CDR2 FYNNEI. J lost 2 bases, V lost 6 bases, and 9 bases had no gene match. This CDR3 is built from 16 residues.